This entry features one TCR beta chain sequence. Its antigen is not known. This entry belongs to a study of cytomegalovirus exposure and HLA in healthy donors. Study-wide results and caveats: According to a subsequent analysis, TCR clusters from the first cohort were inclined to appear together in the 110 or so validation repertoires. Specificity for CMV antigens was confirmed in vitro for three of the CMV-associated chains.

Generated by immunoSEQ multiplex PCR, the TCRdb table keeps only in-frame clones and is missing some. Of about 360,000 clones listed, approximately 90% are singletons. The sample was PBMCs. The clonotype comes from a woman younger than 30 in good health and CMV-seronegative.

CDR3 coding DNA: TGCGCCAGCAGCTTGGGGGGACTAGCGGACACCGGGGAGCTGTTTTTT. This encodes CASSLGGLADTGELFF. The chain joins TRBV5-1 to TRBJ2-2; 11 nucleotides line up with TRBD2. Trimming removed 0 bases from V and 3 bases from J; junction bases left unmatched: 1. The CDR3 is 16 amino acids. Germline CDR1 is SGHRS and CDR2 is YFSETQ.